The rows below give T cell receptor beta chains drawn from one sample of a study of blood T cell repertoires in COVID-19. Libraries were prepared by immunoSEQ multiplex PCR; TCRdb keeps only in-frame clonotypes and omits some of them. This table holds about 90,000 clones, about 86% found once. The sample comprised peripheral blood. Receptor source: a man aged 55-75 years with acute or convalescent COVID-19. Each CDR3 is given with its conserved first and last residue. D genes are given only for firm matches. A row's size may be missing; if present it is once, few, many or a size class.

v_gene	j_gene	d_gene	abundance	CDR3aa	CDR3nt
TRBV13	TRBJ2-1	TRBD2	-	CASSFAGFSGGARGVSEQFF	TGTGCCAGCAGCTTCGCCGGCTTTAGCGGGGGGGCTAGAGGGGTGAGTGAGCAGTTCTTC
TRBV5-1	TRBJ2-7	TRBD1	-	CASSSPGQSYEQYF	TGCGCCAGCAGTTCTCCGGGACAGTCCTACGAGCAGTACTTC
TRBV6-5	TRBJ1-1	TRBD1	-	CASRGQVEAFF	TGTGCCAGCAGGGGACAGGTGGAGGCTTTCTTT
TRBV12-3/TRBV12-4	TRBJ1-2	-	-	CASRPGGSGYTF	TGTGCCAGCAGGCCTGGGGGGAGCGGCTACACCTTC
TRBV19	TRBJ2-1	-	-	CASSRRAHEQFF	TGTGCCAGTAGTAGGAGGGCCCATGAGCAGTTCTTC
TRBV24-1	TRBJ2-5	TRBD1	-	CATSDPSGQGALGETQYF	TGTGCCACCAGTGACCCTTCTGGACAGGGGGCCTTGGGGGAGACCCAGTACTTC
TRBV4-3	TRBJ1-4	-	-	CASSQAIGDGEKLFF	TGCGCCAGCAGCCAGGCTATCGGAGACGGTGAAAAACTGTTTTTT
TRBV19	TRBJ1-2	TRBD1	once	CASHRDRGIYGYTF	TGTGCCAGTCACCGGGACAGGGGTATTTATGGCTACACCTTC
TRBV11-2	TRBJ2-7	-	-	CASSPQSDWITYEQYF	TGTGCCAGCAGCCCACAAAGTGACTGGATAACCTACGAGCAGTACTTC
TRBV6-2/TRBV6-3	TRBJ1-1	-	-	CASSSIRTDMNTEAFF	TGTGCCAGCAGTTCTATTCGGACAGATATGAACACTGAAGCTTTCTTT
TRBV9	TRBJ1-2	TRBD1	-	CASSPHGTEYGYTF	TGTGCCAGCAGCCCACATGGGACAGAGTATGGCTACACCTTC
TRBV28	TRBJ2-7	TRBD2	-	CASSLRWGGEQYF	TGTGCCAGCAGTTTGAGATGGGGGGGCGAGCAGTACTTC
TRBV4-2	TRBJ2-1	-	-	CASSQGFREHNEQFF	TGTGCCAGCAGCCAAGGGTTTAGAGAACACAATGAGCAGTTCTTC
TRBV4-1	TRBJ1-2	TRBD1	-	CASSRDRGLFGYTF	TGCGCCAGCAGCCGGGACAGGGGTTTGTTCGGCTACACCTTC
TRBV19	TRBJ1-5	TRBD1	-	CASTGTAGRVDDQPQHF	TGTGCCAGTACAGGGACAGCCGGGCGGGTCGATGATCAGCCCCAGCATTTT
TRBV6-5	TRBJ2-7	-	-	CASSLGSLEGYEQYF	TGTGCCAGCAGCCTCGGGTCCCTGGAGGGGTACGAGCAGTACTTC
TRBV11-3	TRBJ2-7	TRBD1	few	CASSYDRGEQYF	TGTGCCAGCAGCTACGACAGGGGTGAGCAGTACTTC
TRBV2	TRBJ1-2	-	-	CASSEAVYGGRGYTF	TGTGCCAGCAGTGAAGCGGTTTACGGGGGACGGGGCTACACCTTC
TRBV9	TRBJ1-2	-	once	CASSDYRAGYTF	TGTGCCAGCAGCGATTACAGGGCGGGCTACACCTTC
TRBV14	TRBJ1-1	-	-	CASSQGIGGYTEAFF	TGTGCCAGCAGCCAAGGGATCGGCGGATACACTGAAGCTTTCTTT
TRBV5-3	TRBJ1-1	TRBD1	-	CARSSDLQTGGRPKNTEAFF	TGTGCCAGAAGCTCGGACCTACAGACAGGGGGTCGTCCGAAGAACACTGAAGCTTTCTTT
TRBV10-3	TRBJ2-7	TRBD1	-	CAISRDRATYEQYF	TGTGCCATCAGTAGGGACAGGGCGACCTACGAGCAGTACTTC
TRBV6-1	TRBJ2-5	-	once	CASSEGQTGVGGTQYF	TGTGCCAGCAGTGAGGGACAGACTGGAGTGGGGGGGACCCAGTACTTC
TRBV10-3	TRBJ1-1	TRBD1	few	CAIRGGTGGSDTEAFF	TGTGCCATCAGAGGAGGGACAGGGGGTTCGGACACTGAAGCTTTCTTT
TRBV14	TRBJ2-6	TRBD2	-	CASSRAGAGSGANVLTF	TGTGCCAGCAGCCGAGCGGGGGCGGGCTCTGGGGCCAACGTCCTGACTTTC
TRBV7-3	TRBJ2-7	TRBD1	-	CASSSLDRGEQYF	TGTGCCAGCAGCTCCCTGGACAGGGGCGAGCAGTACTTC
TRBV5-6	TRBJ1-2	-	-	CASSLGQGYYGYTF	TGTGCCAGCAGCTTGGGTCAGGGCTACTATGGCTACACCTTC
TRBV5-1	TRBJ1-5	-	-	CASSLVPRENNQPQHF	TGCGCCAGCAGCTTGGTTCCCAGGGAAAACAATCAGCCCCAGCATTTT
TRBV9	TRBJ2-1	-	-	CASSVAGTGPRDEQFF	TGTGCCAGCAGCGTAGCTGGTACCGGGCCCAGGGATGAGCAGTTCTTC
TRBV5-8	TRBJ1-2	-	-	CASSLGGSNYGYTF	TGTGCCAGCAGCTTGGGGGGCTCGAACTATGGCTACACCTTC
TRBV5-6	TRBJ2-2	-	once	CASSLVSGFGTGELFF	TGTGCCAGCAGCTTGGTGTCGGGGTTTGGCACCGGGGAGCTGTTTTTT
TRBV2	TRBJ1-2	-	-	CASRSDRKSYYGYTF	TGTGCCAGCAGGAGCGACAGGAAGAGTTACTATGGCTACACCTTC